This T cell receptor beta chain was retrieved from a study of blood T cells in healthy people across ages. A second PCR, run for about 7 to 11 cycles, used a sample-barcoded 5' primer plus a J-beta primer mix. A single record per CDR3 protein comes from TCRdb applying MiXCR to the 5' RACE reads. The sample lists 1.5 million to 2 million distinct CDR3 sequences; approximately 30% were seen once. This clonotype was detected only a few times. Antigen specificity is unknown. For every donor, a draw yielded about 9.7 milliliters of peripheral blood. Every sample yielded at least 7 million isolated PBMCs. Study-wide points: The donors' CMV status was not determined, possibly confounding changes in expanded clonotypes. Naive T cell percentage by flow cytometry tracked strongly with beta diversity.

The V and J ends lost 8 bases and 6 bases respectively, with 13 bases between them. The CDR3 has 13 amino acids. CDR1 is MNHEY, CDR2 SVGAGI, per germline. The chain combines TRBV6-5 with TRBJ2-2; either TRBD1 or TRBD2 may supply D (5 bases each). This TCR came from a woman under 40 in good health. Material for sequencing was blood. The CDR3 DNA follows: TGTGCCAGCTACCGGGGACCCGCCGGGGAGCTGTTTTTT. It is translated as CASYRGPAGELFF.